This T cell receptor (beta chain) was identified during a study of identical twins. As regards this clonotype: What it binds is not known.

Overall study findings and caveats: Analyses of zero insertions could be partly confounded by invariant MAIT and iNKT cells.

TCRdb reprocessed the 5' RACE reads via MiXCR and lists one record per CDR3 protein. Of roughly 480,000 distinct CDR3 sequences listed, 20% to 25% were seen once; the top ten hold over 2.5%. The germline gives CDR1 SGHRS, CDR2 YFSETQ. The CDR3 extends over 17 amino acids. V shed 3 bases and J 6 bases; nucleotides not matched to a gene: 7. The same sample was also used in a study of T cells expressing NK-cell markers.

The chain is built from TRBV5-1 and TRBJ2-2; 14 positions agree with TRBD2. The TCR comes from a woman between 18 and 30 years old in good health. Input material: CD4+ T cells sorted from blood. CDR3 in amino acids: CASSWGLAGVLAGELFF. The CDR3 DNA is TGCGCCAGCAGCTGGGGACTAGCGGGAGTCTTGGCCGGGGAGCTGTTTTTT.